This T cell receptor (beta chain) was sequenced for a study of Ad26.COV2.S vaccination and SARS-CoV-2 variants (dated by TCRdb to the early 2020s). Regarding the study in general: Donors in the vaccine arm were drawn from COV1001, a phase I-IIa trial of Ad26.COV2.S in healthy adults that was multicentre, randomized, double-blind and placebo-controlled. A total of 32 samples were included in the TCR-sequenced set, comprising 19 Ad26.COV2.S vaccine recipients, 5 placebo recipients and 8 SARS-CoV-2 convalescent individuals. Throughout the experiments and outcome assessment, investigators stayed blinded to trial group allocation. Dosing of Ad26.COV2.S was intramuscular, at either 5x10^10 or 1x10^11 viral particles, delivered as one shot or as two shots spaced 56 days apart. TCRbeta repertoire sequencing was used to assess the specificity and breadth of SARS-CoV-2-reactive T cell receptors after Ad26.COV2.S vaccination. Trial participants were randomized into five groups of five: low-dose or high-dose Ad26.COV2.S given once or twice, or placebo on both occasions.

Overall study results and their limits: Substantial breadth of spike-specific CD8+ and CD4+ T cell responses was reported after vaccination. The study was not powered to compare responses between vaccine doses or regimens. Ad26.COV2.S recipients had higher spike-specific TCR breadth than placebo recipients (P = 0.0014). It was noted by the authors that total T cell responses may have been underestimated by the TCR breadth and depth analyses. Non-spike TCR breadth was comparable between vaccine and placebo recipients, consistent with the vaccine containing only spike.

This specimen's treatment or condition label, per the study, means: roughly 20 received Ad26.COV2.S at low or high dose, single or two shots; roughly 5 received placebo; per-sample allocation not given. Repertoires of vaccine and placebo recipients were sequenced from samples taken on day 63 after the first injection. Cohort 1b enrolled some 25 adults aged 18-55 years at a single site in Boston, USA, between 29 July and 7 August 2020. Ad26.COV2.S consisted of a replication-incompetent adenovirus type 26 vector by which a prefusion-stabilized SARS-CoV-2 spike protein from the original Wuhan strain was expressed. The immunoSEQ Assay was the method used to sequence TCRbeta CDR3 regions. After extraction, genomic DNA underwent amplification by bias-controlled multiplex PCR, followed by high-throughput sequencing. The published analysis was carried out like this. To quantify the absolute abundance of every unique TCRbeta CDR3 region, sequences were collapsed and filtered. T cell fraction was estimated by normalization of TCRbeta template counts to usable DNA, with usable DNA being measured through amplification of reference genes present in all nucleated cells. Repertoire TCRs were annotated as SARS-CoV-2-specific by exact matching of V gene, CDR3 amino acid sequence and J gene to a known reactive TCR set. MIRA supplied the reference SARS-CoV-2 TCR set, which was filtered for enrichment in COVID-19-positive ImmuneCODE repertoires so that public or cross-reactive TCRs were removed. Using the MIRA antigens, annotated TCRs were further analysed by specific ORF or by position within an ORF. Breadth was defined as the number of annotated unique rearrangements divided by the total number of unique productive rearrangements, and depth was defined as the summed frequency of the annotated unique rearrangements. Two-sided Wilcoxon rank-sum tests were applied when comparing TCR breadth between groups. TCRdb provides this immuneACCESS table in a form limited to in-frame rearrangements. Some clones are lacking; in checked studies, under half of them reflect an unresolved V gene, and why the rest are absent is not known. D and trimming were read from the DNA, whereas the V and J calls and clone size are those reported in that table. For this sample the table gives about 440,000 clones, of which around 90% were detected only once. The top ten clonotypes cover about 4.1% of the sample.

In the case of this clone: No antigen is known for it. No per-base quality is available; no much larger clone lies one base away.

V is pared back by 4 bases and J by 3 bases, with 15 bases lying between the germline termini. Including the terminal cysteine and phenylalanine, the CDR3 comprises 15 residues. Just CDR3 DNA is preserved here, 45 bases in frame from base 1. Via the germline V gene, CDR1 is SGHRS and CDR2 YFSETQ. The source is a person aged 18-60 years who received the Ad26.COV2.S COVID-19 vaccine or a placebo. Recombination connected TRBV5-1 to TRBJ2-3; TRBD2 might be the D gene, on 6 matching bases. Sequences were derived from peripheral blood, sampled in a trial of Ad26.COV2.S vaccine versus placebo. The DNA is TGCGCCAGCAGCCACGGGGGAGCCCGGACAGATACGCAGTATTTT. This codes for CASSHGGARTDTQYF. Where the CDR3 stops, the reference TRBV5-1 and TRBJ2-3 genes take over; the full variable domain is KAGVTQTPRYLIKTRGQQVTLSCSPISGHRSVSWYQQTPGQGLQFLFEYFSETQRNKGNFPGRFSGRQFSNSRSEMNVSTLELGDSALYLCASSHGGARTDTQYFGPGTRLTVL.